Here is one T cell receptor (beta chain) with its context. The data belong to a study of blood T cell repertoires in COVID-19. In the authors' workflow: Using reference gene primer amplification, nucleated cell counts were estimated. Profiling relied on immunoSEQ multiplex PCR, and the TCRdb table lists in-frame clones only, not all of them. V and J calls and clone size are copied from that table; D and trimming were computed from the DNA. This sample has about 140,000 clones, with 84% found just once. After removal of 3 bases from V and 3 bases from J, the junction contained 5 bases not matched to a gene. The CDR3 spans 15 residues. Germline V gene lookup returns CDR1 SGHTS and CDR2 YDEGEE. Enrolled through a virtual design, the participants were between roughly 18 and 89 years of age and came from 24 US areas. In assigning cohorts, the study relied on participant-reported clinical history.

The receptor comes from a woman aged 45-60 years with acute COVID-19. Input material: PBMCs or T cells enriched from blood (not recorded which). This rearrangement joins TRBV5-8 to TRBJ2-7; 11 bases align to TRBD1. The CDR3 loop reads CASSWGTGGYYEQYF. CDR3 bases: TGTGCCAGCAGCTGGGGGACAGGGGGTTACTACGAGCAGTACTTC.